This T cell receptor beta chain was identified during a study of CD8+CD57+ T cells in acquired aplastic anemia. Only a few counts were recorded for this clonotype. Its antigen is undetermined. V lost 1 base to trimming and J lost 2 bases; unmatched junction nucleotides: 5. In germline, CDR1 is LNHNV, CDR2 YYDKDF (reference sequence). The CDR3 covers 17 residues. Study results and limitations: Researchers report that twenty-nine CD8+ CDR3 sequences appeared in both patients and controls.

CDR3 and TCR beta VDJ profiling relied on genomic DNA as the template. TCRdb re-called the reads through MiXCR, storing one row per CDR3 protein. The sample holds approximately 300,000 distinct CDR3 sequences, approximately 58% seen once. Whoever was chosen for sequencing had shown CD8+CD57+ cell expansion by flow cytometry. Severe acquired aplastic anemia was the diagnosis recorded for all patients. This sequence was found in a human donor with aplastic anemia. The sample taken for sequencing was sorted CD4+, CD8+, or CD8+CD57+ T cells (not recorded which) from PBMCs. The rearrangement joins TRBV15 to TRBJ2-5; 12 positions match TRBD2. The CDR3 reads CATSRGGLAGGQETQYF. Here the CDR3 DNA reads TGTGCCACCAGCAGAGGAGGGCTAGCGGGGGGGCAAGAGACCCAGTACTTC.